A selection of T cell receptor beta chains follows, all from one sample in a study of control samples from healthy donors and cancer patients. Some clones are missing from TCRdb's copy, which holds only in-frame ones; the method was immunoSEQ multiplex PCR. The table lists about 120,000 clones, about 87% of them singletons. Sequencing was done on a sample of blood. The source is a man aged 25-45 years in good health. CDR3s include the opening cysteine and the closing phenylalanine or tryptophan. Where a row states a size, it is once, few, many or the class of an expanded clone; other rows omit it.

CDR3aa: CASSLGGEQFF; v_gene: TRBV5-5; j_gene: TRBJ2-1; abundance: once
CDR3aa: CASSVRQGETQYF; v_gene: TRBV2; j_gene: TRBJ2-5; abundance: -
CDR3aa: CASSVGTGVNQPQHF; v_gene: TRBV9; j_gene: TRBJ1-5; abundance: -
CDR3aa: CASSSGLTNTEAFF; v_gene: TRBV7-6; j_gene: TRBJ1-1; abundance: -
CDR3aa: CASSVGQGAEAFF; v_gene: TRBV19; j_gene: TRBJ1-1; abundance: -
CDR3aa: CASSNIGTSGNTIYF; v_gene: TRBV6-6; j_gene: TRBJ1-3; abundance: -
CDR3aa: CASSRQKETQYF; v_gene: TRBV3-1/TRBV3-2; j_gene: TRBJ2-5; abundance: -
CDR3aa: CASSSGGNYGYTF; v_gene: TRBV5-5; j_gene: TRBJ1-2; abundance: -
CDR3aa: CASRPGSATSNQPQHF; v_gene: TRBV10-2; j_gene: TRBJ1-5; abundance: once
CDR3aa: CASRWYLAGGRADTQYF; v_gene: TRBV21-1; j_gene: TRBJ2-3; abundance: -
CDR3aa: CASSQGPPRGPSQPQHF; v_gene: TRBV4-1; j_gene: TRBJ1-5; abundance: -
CDR3aa: CASSLAVQNTEAFF; v_gene: TRBV7-9; j_gene: TRBJ1-1; abundance: once
CDR3aa: CASTTDFQETQYF; v_gene: TRBV30; j_gene: TRBJ2-5; abundance: -
CDR3aa: CASSVGIQLNTEAFF; v_gene: TRBV9; j_gene: TRBJ1-1; abundance: -
CDR3aa: CASRGVALSRGREETQYF; v_gene: TRBV2; j_gene: TRBJ2-5; abundance: -
CDR3aa: CASSSRDGNSPLHF; v_gene: TRBV5-5; j_gene: TRBJ1-6; abundance: once
CDR3aa: CASGPPGGGTDTQYF; v_gene: TRBV7-9; j_gene: TRBJ2-3; abundance: -
CDR3aa: CASSQERRGKAFF; v_gene: TRBV3-1/TRBV3-2; j_gene: TRBJ1-1; abundance: -
CDR3aa: CASTDLQGGGYTF; v_gene: TRBV6-5; j_gene: TRBJ1-2; abundance: once
CDR3aa: CASSPYRGENTEAFF; v_gene: TRBV25-1; j_gene: TRBJ1-1; abundance: -
CDR3aa: CASSQDVQTTTIYF; v_gene: TRBV4-1; j_gene: TRBJ1-3; abundance: -
CDR3aa: CASSKQGGTGELFF; v_gene: TRBV19; j_gene: TRBJ2-2; abundance: -
CDR3aa: CASSLQGAFEAFF; v_gene: TRBV12-3/TRBV12-4; j_gene: TRBJ1-1; abundance: -
CDR3aa: CASSLPAPNTEAFF; v_gene: TRBV28; j_gene: TRBJ1-1; abundance: -
CDR3aa: CASSSGVNYGYTF; v_gene: TRBV12-3/TRBV12-4; j_gene: TRBJ1-2; abundance: -
CDR3aa: CASSVAGSSTDTQYF; v_gene: TRBV9; j_gene: TRBJ2-3; abundance: -
CDR3aa: CASSPDRVTGNTIYF; v_gene: TRBV18; j_gene: TRBJ1-3; abundance: -
CDR3aa: CASSLDRDTEAFF; v_gene: TRBV5-1; j_gene: TRBJ1-1; abundance: -
CDR3aa: CASSQDRGSYGYTF; v_gene: TRBV3-1/TRBV3-2; j_gene: TRBJ1-2; abundance: -
CDR3aa: CSGIDSQETQYF; v_gene: TRBV29-1; j_gene: TRBJ2-5; abundance: -
CDR3aa: CASTTGRKGYTF; v_gene: TRBV6-5; j_gene: TRBJ1-2; abundance: -
CDR3aa: CASSPENTEAFF; v_gene: TRBV7-2; j_gene: TRBJ1-1; abundance: many
CDR3aa: CASSPRQRGNTIYF; v_gene: TRBV4-2; j_gene: TRBJ1-3; abundance: -
CDR3aa: CASSPGAGQSF; v_gene: TRBV18; j_gene: TRBJ1-2; abundance: -